These 25 T cell receptor beta chains originate from one sample sequenced in a study of blood T cell repertoires in COVID-19. This table comes from immunoSEQ multiplex PCR, and its TCRdb copy is limited to in-frame clones, with some not included. The sample yields about 190,000 clones, about 85% seen once. The sequenced sample was peripheral blood. These receptors originate from a young man with acute or convalescent COVID-19.

The gene calls are TRBV7-8 and TRBJ2-4; D ambiguous. The CDR3 sequence is 17 residues long. The V gene lost 0 bases and the J gene lost 0 bases, with 12 bases spanning the gap. From germline, CDR1 is SGHVS and CDR2 FQNEAQ. The CDR3: CASSLAWQELAKNIQYF. CDR3 coding DNA: TGTGCCAGCAGCTTAGCGTGGCAGGAACTAGCCAAAAACATTCAGTACTTC.

The chain employs TRBV6-6 and TRBJ2-1, with 7 bases matching TRBD2. The CDR3 is made up of 17 amino acids. Germline V lookup: CDR1 MNHNY, CDR2 SVGAGI (reference sequence). V lost 5 bases, J lost 4 bases, and 14 bases stayed unmatched. In DNA form, the CDR3 reads TGTGCCAGCAGTCGGGCCTGGACTAGGCGGGCTTACAATGAGCAGTTCTTC. It is translated as CASSRAWTRRAYNEQFF.

This chain connects TRBV28 to TRBJ1-2; no definite D call. The CDR3 runs to 14 residues. V was shortened by 3 bases and J by 4 bases, with 12 bases between the two germline ends. The germline V gene has CDR1 MDHEN and CDR2 SYDVKM. The chain's CDR3 is CASSLRQLAYGYTF. The CDR3 DNA follows: TGTGCCAGCAGTTTGCGGCAGCTTGCCTATGGCTACACCTTC.

This rearrangement joins TRBV6-2 or TRBV6-3 to TRBJ2-1; D not resolved. With 5 bases removed from V and 6 bases from J, the gap between germline ends came to 11 bases. The CDR3 has 13 residues. The germline V gene has CDR1 MNHEY and CDR2 SVGEGT. CDR3 amino acids: CASSPRSTNEQFF. Written as DNA, the CDR3 is TGTGCCAGCAGTCCCCGTTCTACCAATGAGCAGTTCTTC.

In its sample, this clone was seen once. The chain has TRBV14 and TRBJ2-1; unclear D gene. The CDR3 loop spans 13 amino acids. V lost 0 bases to trimming and J lost 9 bases, with 9 bases between them. From germline, CDR1 is SGHDN and CDR2 FVKESK. This CDR3 reads CASSQDFVAEQFF. Written as DNA, the CDR3 is TGTGCCAGCAGCCAAGATTTCGTAGCTGAGCAGTTCTTC.

This clone has a single count. The chain joins TRBV3-1 (or the pseudogene TRBV3-2) to TRBJ1-3, with TRBD1 as a possible D gene (6 bases). The germline V gene encodes CDR1 LGHDT and CDR2 YNNKEL (reference sequence). This CDR3 spans 16 amino acids. With 3 bases removed from V and 0 bases from J, the gap between germline ends came to 12 bases. The CDR3 DNA is TGTGCCAGCAGCCAGGGACAATTGAACTCTGGAAACACCATATATTTT. Protein sequence: CASSQGQLNSGNTIYF.

This rearrangement joins TRBV4-1 to TRBJ1-5, with 11 bases fitting TRBD1. The CDR3 runs 17 residues. Germline assignment: CDR1 MGHRA and CDR2 YSYEKL. Losses at the gene ends were 1 base for V and 3 bases for J; bases not matched to a gene: 5. The chain's CDR3 is CASSQAGGQGVNQPQHF. The CDR3 DNA is TGCGCCAGCAGCCAAGCGGGGGGACAGGGGGTCAATCAGCCCCAGCATTTT.

The gene calls are TRBV28 and TRBJ1-2; D uncertain. The CDR3 is made up of 12 amino acids. The germline gives CDR1 MDHEN, CDR2 SYDVKM. V lost 1 base to trimming and J lost 13 bases, with 13 bases between them. This CDR3 is CASSLSGLTPTF. The CDR3 coding sequence is TGTGCCAGCAGTTTATCCGGACTTACCCCCACCTTC.

This clone was counted a few times. The chain has TRBV28 and TRBJ2-1; TRBD2 matches at 8 bases. Germline CDR1 MDHEN, CDR2 SYDVKM. There are 14 residues in the CDR3. The V segment lost 8 bases and the J segment 5 bases; nucleotides outside the gene matches: 8. The CDR3 DNA sequence: TGTGCCAGCGGTTCGGGACTAGACCACAATGAGCAGTTCTTC. It specifies CASGSGLDHNEQFF.

The genes are TRBV30 and TRBJ1-6; TRBD1 aligns across 8 bases. CDR3 length: 15 residues. Germline CDR1 is GTSNPN and CDR2 is SVGIG (reference sequence). J gave up 4 bases and V 3 bases, and 5 bases lay outside the gene matches. The CDR3 sequence: CAWSPGQGYNSPLHF. The CDR3 DNA reads TGTGCCTGGAGCCCCGGACAGGGTTATAATTCACCCCTCCACTTT.

This chain connects TRBV5-1 to TRBJ1-4; D possibly corresponds to TRBD1 (5 bases). Germline V gives CDR1 SGHRS, CDR2 YFSETQ. Trimming took 2 bases from V and 8 from J, leaving 19 bases between them. This CDR3 has 16 amino acids. The CDR3, as DNA: TGCGCCAGCAGCTTAGGGGATCGACCGTCTCGCGAAAAACTGTTTTTT. Encoded protein: CASSLGDRPSREKLFF.

The gene calls are TRBV6-4 and TRBJ2-1, with D possibly TRBD2 on 6 matching bases. The CDR3 totals 18 residues. Per germline, CDR1 MRHNA and CDR2 SNTAGT. V shed 4 bases and J shed 3 bases, with 22 bases lying between them. In DNA form, the CDR3 reads TGTGCCAGCAGTGTCGCTAAAGGTGGGAGGTCAGGCTACAATGAGCAGTTCTTC. Its protein product is CASSVAKGGRSGYNEQFF.

The chain is built from TRBV2 and TRBJ1-4, with 8 bases that match TRBD1. The CDR3 runs to 14 residues. Germline CDR1 reads SNHLY; CDR2 reads FYNNEI. V was pared by 5 bases and J by 8 bases, with 7 bases of the junction left unmatched. The CDR3 region is CASSIQGAREKLFF. The DNA of the CDR3 is TGTGCCAGCAGTATTCAGGGGGCGAGGGAAAAACTGTTTTTT.

The CDR3 protein is CASGTGPSYEQYF. The DNA for the CDR3 is TGTGCCAGTGGGACAGGTCCGTCCTACGAGCAGTACTTC. This chain links TRBV19 with TRBJ2-7; 8 bases match TRBD1. The CDR3 has 13 residues. The V and J ends lost 8 bases and 1 base, in that order; junction bases with no gene match: 4. The germline V gene has CDR1 LNHDA and CDR2 SQIVND (reference sequence). The full variable domain, its missing parts supplied by reference TRBV19 and TRBJ2-7, is DGGITQSPKYLFRKEGQNVTLSCEQNLNHDAMYWYRQDPGQGLRLIYYSQIVNDFQKGDIAEGYSVSREKKESFPLTVTSAQKNPTAFYLCASGTGPSYEQYFGPGTRLTVT.

This chain uses TRBV3-1 (or the pseudogene TRBV3-2) with TRBJ1-5; D not resolved. Looked up from germline, CDR1 is LGHDT and CDR2 is YNNKEL (reference sequence). The CDR3 length is 14 residues. V gave up 2 bases and J gave up 5 bases, with 10 bases separating them. The CDR3 sequence is CASSQWGDHQPQHF. CDR3 nucleotide sequence: TGTGCCAGCAGCCAATGGGGAGACCATCAGCCCCAGCATTTT.

A few counts support this clone. The chain recombines TRBV6-2 or TRBV6-3 with TRBJ2-2, with D perhaps matching TRBD1 (6 bases). Germline V gives CDR1 MNHEY, CDR2 SVGEGT. This CDR3 comprises 17 residues. The V and J ends lost 2 bases and 4 bases respectively, with 17 bases between them. CDR3 sequence (DNA): TGTGCCAGCAGTTACCATATGACAGGCCTTAGCACCGGGGAGCTGTTTTTT. Amino acid sequence: CASSYHMTGLSTGELFF.

The J gene is TRBJ2-2, the V gene TRBV7-3, with 8 bases that match TRBD1. This CDR3 spans 15 amino acids. CDR1 is SGHTA and CDR2 is FQGTGA in the germline V gene. V was pared by 5 bases and J by 2 bases, with 4 bases of the junction left unmatched. CDR3 DNA: TGTGCCAGCAGCCCGACAGGGGTAAACACCGGGGAGCTGTTTTTT. The encoded protein is CASSPTGVNTGELFF.

On this clone: The junction shows a germline mismatch at one end, possibly a read error. The chain joins TRBV2 to TRBJ2-1; 8 nucleotides agree with TRBD2. This CDR3 has 14 amino acids. Germline V gives CDR1 SNHLY, CDR2 FYNNEI. The CDR3 DNA is TGTGCCAGCAGTGAAGCAAGCGGGGGTTCTATGTCGATCTTC. It is translated as CASSEASGGSMSIF.

This clone was seen just once. The chain recombines TRBV4-1 with TRBJ1-6; D is unresolved. This CDR3 is 16 amino acids long. V was shortened by 1 base and J by 3 bases, with 10 bases between the two germline ends. Germline V gene lookup returns CDR1 MGHRA and CDR2 YSYEKL. In DNA, the CDR3 is TGCGCCAGCAGCCAAGGGGGAGGTTTCTATAATTCACCCCTCCACTTT. It is translated as CASSQGGGFYNSPLHF.

This clone was detected only once. J is TRBJ1-5 and V is TRBV19; 9 positions match TRBD1. V lost 8 bases, J lost 5 bases, and 4 bases stayed unmatched. CDR3 length: 13 amino acids. The germline gives CDR1 LNHDA, CDR2 SQIVND (reference sequence). Here the CDR3 DNA reads TGTGCCAGTCGGACAGGGGACTATCAGCCCCAGCATTTT. Amino acid sequence: CASRTGDYQPQHF. The full variable domain, in which reference TRBV19 and TRBJ1-5 provide the parts outside the CDR3, is DGGITQSPKYLFRKEGQNVTLSCEQNLNHDAMYWYRQDPGQGLRLIYYSQIVNDFQKGDIAEGYSVSREKKESFPLTVTSAQKNPTAFYLCASRTGDYQPQHFGDGTRLSIL.

The chain recombines TRBV11-2 with TRBJ1-1, with TRBD1 matching 7 bases. The CDR3 covers 13 residues. Germline V gives CDR1 SGHAT, CDR2 FQNNGV. V gave up 4 bases and J gave up 4 bases; unmatched junction bases: 3. The CDR3 reads CASSSQGITEAFF. CDR3 bases: TGTGCCAGCAGCTCACAGGGGATCACTGAAGCTTTCTTT.

This clone has only one observation. The rearrangement links TRBV15 to TRBJ2-3; perhaps TRBD1 as D (6 bases). The CDR3 runs to 14 residues. CDR1 and CDR2 (germline): LNHNV, YYDKDF (reference sequence). V lost 1 base and J 5 bases, leaving 10 bases between the germline ends. CDR3 residues: CATSRGQARDTQYF. CDR3 DNA: TGTGCCACCAGCAGAGGACAGGCTCGAGATACGCAGTATTTT. The variable domain in full, with the rest retrieved from reference TRBV15 and TRBJ2-3, is DAMVIQNPRYQVTQFGKPVTLSCSQTLNHNVMYWYQQKSSQAPKLLFHYYDKDFNNEADTPDNFQSRRPNTSFCFLDIRSPGLGDTAMYLCATSRGQARDTQYFGPGTRLTVL.

The chain employs TRBV2 and TRBJ2-7; the D gene is possibly TRBD1 (5 bases). V was clipped by 3 bases and J by 2 bases, with 8 bases between them. CDR1 and CDR2 (germline): SNHLY, FYNNEI. This CDR3 spans 13 amino acids. The CDR3 is CASSETEPYEQYF. The DNA of the CDR3 is TGTGCCAGCAGTGAGACAGAACCCTACGAGCAGTACTTC.

This clone appeared a few times. This sequence joins TRBV7-9 and TRBJ1-6; the match to TRBD1 covers 7 bases. Trimming at V came to 1 base and at J to 5 bases, leaving 2 bases not matched to a gene. The CDR3 length is 15 residues. Per the germline V gene, CDR1 is SEHNR and CDR2 is FQNEAQ (reference sequence). DNA for the CDR3: TGTGCCAGCAGCTTAGGAGGACAGGATAATTCACCCCTCCACTTT. This translates into CASSLGGQDNSPLHF.

The V and J genes are TRBV2 and TRBJ1-2, with a tentative D call TRBD1 (6 bases). Looked up from germline, CDR1 is SNHLY and CDR2 is FYNNEI. This CDR3 contains 12 residues. Trimming took off 5 bases at V and 8 bases at J, with 12 bases between the two ends. CDR3 sequence reads: CASSLRTDGYTF. In nucleotides, the CDR3 is TGTGCCAGCAGTTTAAGGACAGACGGCTACACCTTC.